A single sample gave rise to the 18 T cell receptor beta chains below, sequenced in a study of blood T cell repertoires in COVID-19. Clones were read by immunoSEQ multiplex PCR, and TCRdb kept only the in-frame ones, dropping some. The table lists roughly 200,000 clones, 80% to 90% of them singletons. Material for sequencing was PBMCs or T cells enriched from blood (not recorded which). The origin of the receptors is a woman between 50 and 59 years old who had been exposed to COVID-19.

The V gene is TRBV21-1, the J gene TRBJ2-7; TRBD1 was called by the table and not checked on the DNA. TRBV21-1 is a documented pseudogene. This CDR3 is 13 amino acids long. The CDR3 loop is CASGRTGGYEQYF. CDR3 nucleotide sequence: TGTGCCAGCGGCAGGACAGGGGGCTACGAGCAGTACTTC.

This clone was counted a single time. This chain's CDR3 is CSARKGGSAFF. Written as DNA, the CDR3 is TGCAGTGCTAGAAAAGGGGGTAGTGCTTTCTTT. The rearrangement joins TRBV20-1 to TRBJ1-1; possibly TRBD1 for D (6 bases). This CDR3 is 11 amino acids long. CDR1 DFQATT and CDR2 SNEGSKA come from the germline V gene (reference sequence). Trimming left V 2 bases short and J 11 bases short, with 12 bases between.

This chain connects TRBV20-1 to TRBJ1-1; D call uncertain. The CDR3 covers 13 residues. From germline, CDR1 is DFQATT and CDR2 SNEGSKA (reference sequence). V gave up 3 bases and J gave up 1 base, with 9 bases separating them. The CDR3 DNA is TGCAGTGCTAGTCAGGCCAAGAACACTGAAGCTTTCTTT. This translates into CSASQAKNTEAFF.

Written as DNA, the CDR3 is TGTGCCATCAGGGGAACCCAGGGCCAGCCCCAGCATTTT. It specifies CAIRGTQGQPQHF. The V call is TRBV10-3, the J call TRBJ1-5; the D gene is possibly TRBD1 (5 bases). Trimming stripped 6 bases from V and 7 bases from J, with 13 bases between. This CDR3 has 13 residues. Germline values: CDR1 ENHRY, CDR2 SYGVKD.

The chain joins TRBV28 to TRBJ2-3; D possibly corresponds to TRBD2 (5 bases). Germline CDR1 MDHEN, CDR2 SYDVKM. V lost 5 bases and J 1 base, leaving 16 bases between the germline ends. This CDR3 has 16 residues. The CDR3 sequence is CASSMLLAGGTDTQYF. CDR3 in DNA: TGTGCCAGCAGTATGCTGCTAGCAGGCGGCACAGATACGCAGTATTTT.

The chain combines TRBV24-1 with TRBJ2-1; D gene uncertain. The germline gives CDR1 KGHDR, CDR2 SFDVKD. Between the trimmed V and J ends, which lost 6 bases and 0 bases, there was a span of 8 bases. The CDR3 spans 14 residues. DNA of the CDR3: TGTGCCACCAGTCCCCGGAGCTCCTACAATGAGCAGTTCTTC. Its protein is CATSPRSSYNEQFF.

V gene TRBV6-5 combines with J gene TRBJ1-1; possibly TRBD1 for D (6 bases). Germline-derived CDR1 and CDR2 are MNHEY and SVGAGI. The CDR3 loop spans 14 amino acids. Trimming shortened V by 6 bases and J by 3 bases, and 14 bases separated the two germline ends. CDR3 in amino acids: CASRIPGAYTEAFF. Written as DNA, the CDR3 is TGTGCCAGCAGGATCCCAGGGGCTTACACTGAAGCTTTCTTT.

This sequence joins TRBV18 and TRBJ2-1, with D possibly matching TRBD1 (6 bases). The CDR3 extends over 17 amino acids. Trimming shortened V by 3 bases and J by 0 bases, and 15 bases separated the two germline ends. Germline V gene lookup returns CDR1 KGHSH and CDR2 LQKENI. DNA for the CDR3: TGTGCCAGCTCACCGAGACAGGCATTAAGCTCCTACAATGAGCAGTTCTTC. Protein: CASSPRQALSSYNEQFF.

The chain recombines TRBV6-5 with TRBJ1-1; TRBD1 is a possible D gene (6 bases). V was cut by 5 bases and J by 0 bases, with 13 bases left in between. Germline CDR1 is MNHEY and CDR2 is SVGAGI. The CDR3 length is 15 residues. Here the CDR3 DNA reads TGTGCCAGCAGTCCCCGGTGGGGGCTGAACACTGAAGCTTTCTTT. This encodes CASSPRWGLNTEAFF.

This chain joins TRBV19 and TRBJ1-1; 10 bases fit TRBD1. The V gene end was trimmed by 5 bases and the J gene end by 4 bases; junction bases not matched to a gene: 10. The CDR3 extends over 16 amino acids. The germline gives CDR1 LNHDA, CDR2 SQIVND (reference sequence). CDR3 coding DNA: TGTGCCAGTAGTTTATCGGATCGGACAGGGGGCACTGAAGCTTTCTTT. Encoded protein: CASSLSDRTGGTEAFF.

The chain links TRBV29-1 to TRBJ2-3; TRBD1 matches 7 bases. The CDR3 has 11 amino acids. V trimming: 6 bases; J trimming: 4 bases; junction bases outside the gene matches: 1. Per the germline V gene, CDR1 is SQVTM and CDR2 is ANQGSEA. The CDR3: CSVDRADTQYF. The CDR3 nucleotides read TGCAGCGTCGACAGGGCAGATACGCAGTATTTT.

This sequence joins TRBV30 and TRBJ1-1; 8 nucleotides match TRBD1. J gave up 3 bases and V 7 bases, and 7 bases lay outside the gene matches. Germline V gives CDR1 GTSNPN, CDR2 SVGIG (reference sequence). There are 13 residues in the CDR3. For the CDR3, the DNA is TGTGCCTTCCGGACAGGGAGGGACACTGAAGCTTTCTTT. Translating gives CAFRTGRDTEAFF.

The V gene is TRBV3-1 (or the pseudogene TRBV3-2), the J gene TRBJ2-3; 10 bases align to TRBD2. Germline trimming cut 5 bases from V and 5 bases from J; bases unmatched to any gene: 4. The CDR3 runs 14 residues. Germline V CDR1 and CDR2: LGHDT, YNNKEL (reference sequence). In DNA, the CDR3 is TGTGCCAGCAGCTATCTAGCGGGGGAAGATACGCAGTATTTT. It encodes CASSYLAGEDTQYF.

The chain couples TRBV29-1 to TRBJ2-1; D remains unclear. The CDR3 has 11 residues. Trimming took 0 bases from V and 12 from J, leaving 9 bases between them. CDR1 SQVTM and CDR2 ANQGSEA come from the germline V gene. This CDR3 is CSVEEAIGQFF. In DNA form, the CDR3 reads TGCAGCGTTGAAGAAGCAATTGGGCAGTTCTTC.

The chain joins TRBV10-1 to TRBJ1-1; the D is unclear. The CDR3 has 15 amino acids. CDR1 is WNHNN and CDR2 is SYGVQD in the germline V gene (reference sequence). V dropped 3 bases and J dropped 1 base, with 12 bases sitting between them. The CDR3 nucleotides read TGCGCCAGCAGTGAATCTCGCGCCCCGAACACTGAAGCTTTCTTT. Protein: CASSESRAPNTEAFF.

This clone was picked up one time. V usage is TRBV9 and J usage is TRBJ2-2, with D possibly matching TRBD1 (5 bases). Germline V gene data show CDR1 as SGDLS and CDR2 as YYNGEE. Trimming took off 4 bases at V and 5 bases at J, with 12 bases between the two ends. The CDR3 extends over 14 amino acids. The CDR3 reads CASSPRQYTGELFF. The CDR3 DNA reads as TGTGCCAGCAGCCCCAGACAGTATACCGGGGAGCTGTTTTTT.

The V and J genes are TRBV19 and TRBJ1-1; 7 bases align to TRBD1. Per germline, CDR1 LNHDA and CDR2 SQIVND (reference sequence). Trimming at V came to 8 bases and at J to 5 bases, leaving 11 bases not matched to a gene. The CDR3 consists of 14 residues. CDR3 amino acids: CASRQTGAGTEAFF. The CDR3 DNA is TGTGCCAGTCGACAAACAGGGGCTGGAACTGAAGCTTTCTTT.

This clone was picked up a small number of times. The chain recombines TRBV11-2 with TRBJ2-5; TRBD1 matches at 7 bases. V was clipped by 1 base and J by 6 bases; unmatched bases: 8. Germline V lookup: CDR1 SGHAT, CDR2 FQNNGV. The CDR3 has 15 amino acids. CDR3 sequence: CASSLAGQILQTQYF. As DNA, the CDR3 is TGTGCCAGCAGCTTAGCGGGACAGATTTTGCAGACCCAGTACTTC.